Sequencing of this TCR beta chain was carried out in a study of T cell therapy after organ transplantation. Study-wide results and limits: CD8 clonality fold change after therapy inversely tracked pretherapy clonality.

Assay used: immunoSEQ multiplex PCR; TCRdb lists only in-frame clones, some missing. The repertoire holds 2,000 to 2,500 clones, with roughly 89% as singletons. Losses at the gene ends were 3 bases for V and 2 bases for J; bases not matched to a gene: 3. The CDR3 is made up of 15 amino acids. Germline-derived CDR1 and CDR2 are SEHNR and FQNEAQ (reference sequence). Regarding this clone: The antigen remains undetermined.

This sample comprised CD8+ T cells from blood, obtained before autologous CMV-specific T cell therapy. The V call is TRBV7-9, the J call TRBJ2-7; 11 bases match TRBD2. The sequence was obtained from a human patient who had received a solid organ transplant and had CMV disease. The CDR3 here is CASSLGLADPYEQYF. The CDR3 bases are TGTGCCAGCAGCTTGGGACTAGCGGACCCCTACGAGCAGTACTTC. Full variable domain (outside the CDR3, taken from reference TRBV7-9 and TRBJ2-7): DTGVSQNPRHKITKRGQNVTFRCDPISEHNRLYWYRQTLGQGPEFLTYFQNEAQLEKSRLLSDRFSAERPKGSFSTLEIQRTEQGDSAMYLCASSLGLADPYEQYFGPGTRLTVT.